The 16 T cell receptor beta chains listed next were all sequenced from one sample in a study of blood T cell repertoires in COVID-19. The assay was immunoSEQ multiplex PCR, and TCRdb's table has in-frame clones only and misses some. Among under 100,000 clones, about 82% were seen once, and the ten largest hold roughly 18%. Sequencing input: peripheral blood. Source of these receptors: an elderly man with active or convalescent COVID-19.

The rearrangement links TRBV7-2 to TRBJ1-6, with D uncertain. The V gene's germline CDR1 is SGHTA and CDR2 FQGNSA. Trimming shortened V by 5 bases and J by 0 bases, and 14 bases separated the two germline ends. CDR3 length: 17 amino acids. CDR3 protein: CASSHGRRSSYNSPLHF. Here the CDR3 DNA reads TGTGCCAGCAGCCACGGACGGAGGAGCTCCTATAATTCACCCCTCCACTTT.

The chain is built from TRBV24-1 and TRBJ1-1; D remains unclear. V shed 1 base and J shed 8 bases, with 10 bases lying between them. The germline CDR1 and CDR2 sequences are KGHDR and SFDVKD. CDR3 length: 13 residues. The CDR3 DNA is TGTGCCACCAGTGATTTTGCCCCCCTAGAAGCTTTCTTT. This translates into CATSDFAPLEAFF.

This chain joins TRBV3-1 (or the pseudogene TRBV3-2) and TRBJ1-2; weak D call: TRBD1 (5 bases). This CDR3 contains 14 residues. CDR1 LGHDT and CDR2 YNNKEL come from the germline V gene (reference sequence). V was trimmed by 3 bases and J by 5 bases, leaving 13 bases between them. Here the CDR3 DNA reads TGTGCCAGCAGCCACCCCGGGCAGGGATATGGCTACACCTTC. It translates to CASSHPGQGYGYTF.

The genes are TRBV28 and TRBJ2-1, with 8 bases identical to TRBD2. V lost 5 bases and J lost 3; bases outside the gene matches: 6. Germline loops: CDR1 MDHEN, CDR2 SYDVKM. This CDR3 contains 15 residues. CDR3 DNA: TGTGCCAGCAGTCCCCGGGGGGGCGGCTACAATGAGCAGTTCTTC. This translates into CASSPRGGGYNEQFF.

J is TRBJ2-7 and V is TRBV5-4; D gene ambiguous. Germline lookup yields CDR1 SGHNT and CDR2 YYREEE (reference sequence). Trimming shortened V by 0 bases and J by 3 bases, and 4 bases separated the two germline ends. CDR3 length: 12 residues. The CDR3 bases are TGTGCCAGCAGCTTGGTGTACTACGAGCAGTACGTC. Protein product: CASSLVYYEQYV.

This chain joins TRBV5-1 and TRBJ2-3, with TRBD2 matching 9 bases. Germline CDR1 is SGHRS and CDR2 is YFSETQ. With 3 bases clipped from V and 1 base from J, the junction kept 9 bases outside the gene matches. The CDR3 is made up of 17 amino acids. The CDR3 DNA is TGCGCCAGCAGCTGGAGGAGGGCTAGCGGGGGCACAGATACGCAGTATTTT. Translated, it gives CASSWRRASGGTDTQYF.

CDR3 amino acids: CATSRETGGYGYTF. The CDR3 DNA reads as TGTGCCACCAGCAGAGAGACAGGGGGTTATGGCTACACCTTC. The chain combines TRBV15 with TRBJ1-2; 9 bases align to TRBD1. Germline V gene sequence: CDR1 LNHNV, CDR2 YYDKDF (reference sequence). V shed 0 bases, J shed 5 bases, and the junction held 1 base outside the gene matches. The CDR3 has 14 amino acids.

The chain carries TRBV14 and TRBJ2-1; possibly TRBD2 for D (5 bases). Trimming pared 0 bases from V and 12 bases from J, leaving 12 bases between. The germline V gene has CDR1 SGHDN and CDR2 FVKESK. The CDR3 extends over 13 amino acids. The CDR3 protein is CASSQERDGLQFF. CDR3 nucleotides: TGTGCCAGCAGCCAAGAGAGAGACGGACTGCAGTTCTTC. Full variable domain (outside the CDR3, taken from reference TRBV14 and TRBJ2-1): EAGVTQFPSHSVIEKGQTVTLRCDPISGHDNLYWYRRVMGKEIKFLLHFVKESKQDESGMPNNRFLAERTGGTYSTLKVQPAELEDSGVYFCASSQERDGLQFFGPGTRLTVL.

The chain links TRBV7-6 to TRBJ2-5; 9 bases are a match to TRBD1. The CDR3 has 13 residues. From germline, CDR1 is SGHVS and CDR2 FNYEAQ. The ends lost 5 bases at V and 5 bases at J; junction bases unmatched: 3. CDR3 residues: CASSRGQGETQYF. CDR3 nucleotide sequence: TGTGCCAGCAGCCGCGGACAGGGGGAGACCCAGTACTTC.

V usage is TRBV24-1 and J usage is TRBJ2-5; 7 bases fit TRBD1. Per the germline V gene, CDR1 is KGHDR and CDR2 is SFDVKD. J lost 3 bases, V lost 4 bases, and 4 bases had no gene match. The CDR3 spans 14 residues. The CDR3: CATSDPTGKETQYF. CDR3 bases: TGTGCCACCAGTGACCCGACAGGGAAAGAGACCCAGTACTTC.

The chain uses TRBV29-1 and TRBJ1-1, with D uncertain. Germline values: CDR1 SQVTM, CDR2 ANQGSEA. The CDR3 sequence is 11 residues long. The DNA for the CDR3 is TGCATCACTCATGCGGGTGCCGAAGCTTTCTTT. It is translated as CITHAGAEAFF. Full variable domain (missing parts from reference TRBV29-1 and TRBJ1-1): SAVISQKPSRDICQRGTSLTIQCQVDSQVTMMFWYRQQPGQSLTLIATANQGSEATYESGFVIDKFPISRPNLTFSTLTVSNMSPEDSSIYLCITHAGAEAFFGQGTRLTVV.

The J gene is TRBJ2-1, the V gene TRBV24-1, with TRBD1 identical over 9 bases. Per the germline V gene, CDR1 is KGHDR and CDR2 is SFDVKD. Unmatched junction bases numbered 11, after V lost 9 bases and J lost 9 bases. There are 14 residues in the CDR3. The chain's CDR3 is CATRGDRVYGEQFF. Written as DNA, the CDR3 is TGTGCCACCCGCGGGGACAGGGTTTACGGTGAGCAGTTCTTC.

The rearrangement uses TRBV23-1 and TRBJ1-1; 8 nucleotides line up with TRBD1. TRBV23-1 is designated an ORF whose function remains uncertain. This CDR3 is built from 16 residues. Unmatched junction bases numbered 9, after V lost 0 bases and J lost 6 bases. The CDR3 sequence is CASSQSYPHRGAEAFF. Here the CDR3 DNA reads TGCGCCAGCAGTCAATCGTACCCTCACAGGGGGGCTGAAGCTTTCTTT.

The chain links TRBV30 to TRBJ2-1, with D possibly matching TRBD2 (6 bases). V was shortened by 3 bases and J by 0 bases, with 6 bases between the two germline ends. This CDR3 region has 13 residues. The germline V gene has CDR1 GTSNPN and CDR2 SVGIG (reference sequence). The chain's CDR3 is CAWRGGSYNEQFF. The CDR3 DNA follows: TGTGCCTGGAGGGGAGGCTCCTACAATGAGCAGTTCTTC.

This clone was observed a few times. CDR3 in amino acids: CASSDSQGAYSPLHF. The CDR3 DNA follows: TGTGCCAGCAGTGATTCGCAGGGGGCGTATTCACCCCTCCACTTT. The chain joins TRBV2 to TRBJ1-6; TRBD1 matches at 8 bases. The V gene end was trimmed by 3 bases and the J gene end by 8 bases; junction bases not matched to a gene: 6. The CDR3 is 15 residues long. Per the germline V gene, CDR1 is SNHLY and CDR2 is FYNNEI.

The chain couples TRBV5-1 to TRBJ2-2; tentatively, D is TRBD1 (5 bases). Trimming removed 5 bases at V and 4 bases at J, with 9 bases between. Germline V gives CDR1 SGHRS, CDR2 YFSETQ. The CDR3 covers 13 residues. The CDR3 coding sequence is TGCGCCAGCAGTGACAGCACCACCGGGGAGCTGTTTTTT. Translation: CASSDSTTGELFF. Full variable domain (rest looked up from reference TRBV5-1 and TRBJ2-2): KAGVTQTPRYLIKTRGQQVTLSCSPISGHRSVSWYQQTPGQGLQFLFEYFSETQRNKGNFPGRFSGRQFSNSRSEMNVSTLELGDSALYLCASSDSTTGELFFGEGSRLTVL.